A selection of T cell receptor beta chains follows, all from one sample in a study of blood T cell repertoires in COVID-19. Libraries were prepared by immunoSEQ multiplex PCR; TCRdb keeps only in-frame clonotypes and omits some of them. This sample carries 150,000 to 200,000 clones, about 93% of them seen once, and the ten largest clones take under 5%. Sequenced: peripheral blood. These receptors came from a woman aged 45-59 years with acute or convalescent COVID-19. Each CDR3 is given with its conserved first and last residue. A D gene is named only where the DNA matches it firmly. The size field is filled for only some rows; it gives once, few, many or a size class.

J | size | D | V | CDR3 | DNA
TRBJ2-7 | NA | NA | TRBV5-8 | CASTLEVYEQYF | TGTGCCAGCACCCTCGAGGTCTACGAGCAGTACTTC
TRBJ1-5 | NA | NA | TRBV18 | CASSPRGPSNQPQHF | TGTGCCAGCTCACCTCGGGGTCCTAGCAATCAGCCCCAGCATTTT
TRBJ1-2 | NA | NA | TRBV18 | CASSPVSDTYYGYTF | TGTGCCAGCTCACCAGTCTCGGACACCTACTATGGCTACACCTTC
TRBJ1-1 | NA | NA | TRBV5-1 | CASSHLGHPNTEAFF | TGCGCCAGCAGCCATCTCGGACACCCTAACACTGAAGCTTTCTTT
TRBJ2-7 | NA | TRBD2 | TRBV5-4 | CASSAAGTRSYEQYF | TGTGCCAGCAGCGCTGCCGGGACTAGGTCCTACGAGCAGTACTTC
TRBJ1-6 | NA | NA | TRBV6-5 | CASSRPGGNSPLHF | TGTGCCAGCAGTCGGCCGGGTGGTAATTCACCCCTCCACTTT
TRBJ2-1 | once | NA | TRBV6-5 | CATLEAKRNEQFF | TGTGCCACCCTAGAGGCAAAACGGAATGAGCAGTTCTTC
TRBJ2-7 | NA | NA | TRBV11-2 | CASSLPGNRIYEQYF | TGTGCCAGCAGCCTCCCGGGAAACAGAATCTACGAGCAGTACTTC
TRBJ2-7 | NA | NA | TRBV6-2/TRBV6-3 | CASSYTDRFTYEQYF | TGTGCCAGCAGTTATACCGACAGGTTCACTTACGAGCAGTACTTC
TRBJ2-1 | NA | NA | TRBV12-3/TRBV12-4 | CASSLSISYEQFF | TGTGCCAGCAGTTTGAGCATATCGTATGAGCAGTTCTTC
TRBJ2-7 | few | NA | TRBV7-9 | CASSHLAGQGVGYEQYF | TGTGCCAGCAGCCACCTGGCGGGGCAGGGGGTTGGCTACGAGCAGTACTTC
TRBJ2-7 | NA | TRBD1 | TRBV10-3 | CAISDEGQGLYEQYF | TGTGCCATCAGTGATGAGGGACAGGGATTATACGAGCAGTACTTC
TRBJ2-4 | NA | TRBD1 | TRBV5-6 | CASSLAGQGKDIQYF | TGTGCCAGCAGCTTGGCGGGACAGGGAAAGGACATTCAGTACTTC
TRBJ1-1 | NA | NA | TRBV11-2 | CASSLASGTEAFF | TGTGCCAGCAGCTTAGCTTCGGGCACTGAAGCTTTCTTT
TRBJ1-5 | once | NA | TRBV19 | CASSTRQVGQPQHF | TGTGCCAGTAGTACCCGACAGGTGGGTCAGCCCCAGCATTTT
TRBJ1-1 | NA | NA | TRBV20-1 | CSAGVNRDTEAFF | TGCAGTGCTGGTGTCAACAGGGACACTGAAGCTTTCTTT
TRBJ2-1 | NA | TRBD2 | TRBV24-1 | CATEKGGSNKQFF | TGTGCCACCGAGAAGGGAGGGTCCAATAAGCAGTTCTTC